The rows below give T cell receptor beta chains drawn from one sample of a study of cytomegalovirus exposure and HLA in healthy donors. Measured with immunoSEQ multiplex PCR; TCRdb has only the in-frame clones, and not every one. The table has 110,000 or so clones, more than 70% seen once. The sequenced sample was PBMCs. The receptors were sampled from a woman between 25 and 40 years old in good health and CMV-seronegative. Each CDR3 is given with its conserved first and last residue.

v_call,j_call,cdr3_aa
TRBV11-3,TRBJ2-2,CASSPGGSAGELFF
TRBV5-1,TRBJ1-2,CASSPQSLQGDYTF
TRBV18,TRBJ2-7,CASSHRDRVDEQYF
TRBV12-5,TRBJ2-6,CASGLAGDHSGANVLTF
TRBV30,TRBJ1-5,CAWRTGPNQPQHF
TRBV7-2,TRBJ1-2,CASSFRQGRYGYTF
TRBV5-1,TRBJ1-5,CASSKDGNSNQPQHF
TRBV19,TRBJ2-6,CASTNRGYANVLTF
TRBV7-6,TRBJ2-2,CASSFIAGKNTGELFF
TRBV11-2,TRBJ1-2,CASSLAFRGLIYGYTF
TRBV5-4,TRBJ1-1,CASSPGDRPRRSEAFF
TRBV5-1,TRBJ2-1,CASNGQGFNNEQFF
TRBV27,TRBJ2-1,CASSYRRGTGFYNEQFF
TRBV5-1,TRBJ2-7,CASSLAGQGFYEQYF
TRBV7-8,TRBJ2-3,CASSKEDRGLTDTQYF
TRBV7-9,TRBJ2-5,CASSSPSGAYGETQYF
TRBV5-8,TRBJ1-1,CASNPRADYMNTEAFF
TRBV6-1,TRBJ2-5,CASSASETQYF
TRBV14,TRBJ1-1,CASSQETPSVGTEAFF
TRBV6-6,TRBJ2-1,CASSYSRTEFF
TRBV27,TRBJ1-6,CASSLKMGGGSPLHF
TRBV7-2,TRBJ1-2,CASSQTGGYGYTF
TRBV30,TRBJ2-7,CASGLADKYEQYF
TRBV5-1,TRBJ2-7,CASSSGQGTWEQYF
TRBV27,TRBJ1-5,CASSFRSPLTGWGNQPQHF
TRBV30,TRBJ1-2,CAWSLTILEGFDYGYTF
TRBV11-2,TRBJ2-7,CASSLTGVEGEQYF
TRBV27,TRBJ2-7,CASSSQRGGTYEQYF
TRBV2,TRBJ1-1,CASLRELNTEAFF
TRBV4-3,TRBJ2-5,CASSQEGGPEETQYF
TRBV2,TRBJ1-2,CASSIDRDYGYTF
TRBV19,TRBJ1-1,CASSIRTGGTEAFF
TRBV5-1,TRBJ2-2,CASSIGTGGMNTGELFF
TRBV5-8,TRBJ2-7,CASSPSAYEQYF
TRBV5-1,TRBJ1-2,CASRERGQDYGYTF
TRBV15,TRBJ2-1,CATSRDSGQGWNEQFF
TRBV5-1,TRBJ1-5,CASSLEGGSNQPQHF
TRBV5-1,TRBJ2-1,CASSLESTRSSYNEQFF
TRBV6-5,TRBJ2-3,CASSYQRGYSTDTQYF
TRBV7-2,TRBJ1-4,CASSFSGQGNEKLFF